This TCR beta chain was sequenced during a study of CD8+CD57+ T cells in acquired aplastic anemia. V shed 3 bases and J shed 2 bases, with 8 bases lying between them. Germline loops: CDR1 SGHKS, CDR2 YYEKEE (reference sequence). This CDR3 has 13 residues. TCR beta VDJ and CDR3 profiles were obtained from a genomic DNA template. TCRdb re-derived calls from the reads in MiXCR, one entry per CDR3 protein. The data hold 450,000 to 550,000 distinct CDR3 sequences, with about a third observed a single time. Only patients with CD8+CD57+ cell expansion on flow cytometry were chosen for sequencing. This sequence joins TRBV5-5 and TRBJ2-5, with unresolved D. Sample: sorted CD4+, CD8+, or CD8+CD57+ T cells (not recorded which) from PBMCs. The origin of this receptor is a human donor with aplastic anemia. The CDR3 protein is CASSYGNQETQYF. The DNA of the CDR3 is TGTGCCAGCAGCTATGGGAATCAAGAGACCCAGTACTTC.